This T cell receptor beta chain was identified in a study of glioma-infiltrating T cells after dendritic cell vaccination. Study background: Treatment, given 2003 to 2012, was autologous tumor lysate-pulsed dendritic cell vaccination. The vaccine used monocyte-derived dendritic cells pulsed overnight with autologous tumor lysate. Study findings and constraints: TCR clonality showed no direct relationship with survival.

The PCR used 60 V beta and 13 J beta primers. The protocol was immunoSEQ multiplex PCR, while the TCRdb copy is restricted to in-frame clones and leaves out a portion. Of approximately 85,000 clones listed, around 84% were seen once; the top ten hold approximately 8%. Time point of the sample: after dendritic cell vaccination, including at tumor progression/relapse. The CDR3 is made up of 15 amino acids. V lost 4 bases, J lost 0 bases, and 4 bases stayed unmatched. Per germline, CDR1 SGHDT and CDR2 YYEEEE. This clone was counted once. Antigen specificity is unknown. The origin of this receptor is a human donor with glioblastoma. Specimen: blood, collected after dendritic cell vaccination. The chain uses TRBV5-6 and TRBJ1-3, with 7 bases matching TRBD1. The CDR3 protein is CASSIGTVSGNTIYF. CDR3 sequence (DNA): TGTGCCAGCAGCATCGGGACAGTCTCTGGAAACACCATATATTTT.